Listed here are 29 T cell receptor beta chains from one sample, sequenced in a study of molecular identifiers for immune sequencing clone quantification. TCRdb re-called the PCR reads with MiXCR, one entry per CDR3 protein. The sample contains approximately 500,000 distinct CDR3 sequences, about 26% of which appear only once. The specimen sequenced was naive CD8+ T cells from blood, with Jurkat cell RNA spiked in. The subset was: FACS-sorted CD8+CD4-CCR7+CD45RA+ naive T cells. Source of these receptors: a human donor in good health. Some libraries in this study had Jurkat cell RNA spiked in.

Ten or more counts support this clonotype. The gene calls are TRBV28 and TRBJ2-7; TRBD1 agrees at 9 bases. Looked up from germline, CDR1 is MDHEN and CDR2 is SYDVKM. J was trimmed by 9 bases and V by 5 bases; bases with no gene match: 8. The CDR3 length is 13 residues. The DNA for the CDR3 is TGTGCCAGCAGTCCACAGGGACAGGGCATGCAGTACTTC. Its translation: CASSPQGQGMQYF.

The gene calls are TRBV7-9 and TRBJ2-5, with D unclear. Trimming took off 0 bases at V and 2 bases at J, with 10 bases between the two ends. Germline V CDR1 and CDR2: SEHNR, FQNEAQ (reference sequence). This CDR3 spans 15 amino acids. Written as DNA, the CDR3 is TGTGCCAGCAGCTTAGCGTCCGGGCAACAAGAGACCCAGTACTTC. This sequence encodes CASSLASGQQETQYF.

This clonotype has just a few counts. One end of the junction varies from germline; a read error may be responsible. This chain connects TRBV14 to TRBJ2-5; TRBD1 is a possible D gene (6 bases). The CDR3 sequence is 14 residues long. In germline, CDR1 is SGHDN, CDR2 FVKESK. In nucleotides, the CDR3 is TGTGCCAGCAGCCAAGATTGGACAGAAGAGACCCAGTGCTTC. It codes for CASSQDWTEETQCF.

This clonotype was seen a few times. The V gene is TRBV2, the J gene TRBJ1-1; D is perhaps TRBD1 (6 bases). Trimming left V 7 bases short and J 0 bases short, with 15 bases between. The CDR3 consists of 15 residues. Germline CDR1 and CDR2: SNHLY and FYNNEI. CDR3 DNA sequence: TGTGCCAGCACCGAGGGGGGATATTTGAACACTGAAGCTTTCTTT. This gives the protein CASTEGGYLNTEAFF.

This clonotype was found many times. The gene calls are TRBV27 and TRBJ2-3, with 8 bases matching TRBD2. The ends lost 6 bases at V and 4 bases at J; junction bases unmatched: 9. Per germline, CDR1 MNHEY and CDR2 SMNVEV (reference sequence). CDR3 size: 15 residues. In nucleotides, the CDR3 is TGTGCCAGCAGATTACGGGAGGGCCGAGCAGATACGCAGTATTTT. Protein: CASRLREGRADTQYF.

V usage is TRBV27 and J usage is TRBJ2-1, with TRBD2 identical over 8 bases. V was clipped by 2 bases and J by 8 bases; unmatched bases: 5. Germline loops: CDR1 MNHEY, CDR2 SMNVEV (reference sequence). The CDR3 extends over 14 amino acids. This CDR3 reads CASSLILAGHEQFF. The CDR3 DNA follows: TGTGCCAGCAGTTTAATCCTAGCGGGTCATGAGCAGTTCTTC.

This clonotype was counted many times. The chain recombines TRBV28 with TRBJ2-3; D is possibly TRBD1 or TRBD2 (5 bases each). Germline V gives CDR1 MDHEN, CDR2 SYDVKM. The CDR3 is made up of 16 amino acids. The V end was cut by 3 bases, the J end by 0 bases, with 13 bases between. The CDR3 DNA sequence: TGTGCCAGCAGTTTGGCCGAGGGGCCTAGCACAGATACGCAGTATTTT. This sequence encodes CASSLAEGPSTDTQYF.

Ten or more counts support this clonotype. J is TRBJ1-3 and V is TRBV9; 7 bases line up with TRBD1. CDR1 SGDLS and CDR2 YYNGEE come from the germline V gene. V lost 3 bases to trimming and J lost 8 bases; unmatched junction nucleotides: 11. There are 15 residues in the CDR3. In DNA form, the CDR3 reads TGTGCCAGCAGCGGGAACCGGGACAGTTACGACACCATATATTTT. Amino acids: CASSGNRDSYDTIYF.

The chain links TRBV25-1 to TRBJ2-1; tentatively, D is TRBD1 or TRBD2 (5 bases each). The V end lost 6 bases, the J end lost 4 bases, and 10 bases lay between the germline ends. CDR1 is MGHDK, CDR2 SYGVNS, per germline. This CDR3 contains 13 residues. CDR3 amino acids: CASSRQRYNEQFF. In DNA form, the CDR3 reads TGTGCCAGCAGCCGACAGCGGTACAATGAGCAGTTCTTC.

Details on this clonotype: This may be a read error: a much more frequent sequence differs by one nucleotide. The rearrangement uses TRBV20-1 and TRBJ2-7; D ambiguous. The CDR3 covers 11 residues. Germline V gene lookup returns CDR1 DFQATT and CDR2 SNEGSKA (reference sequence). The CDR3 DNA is TGCAGTGCTGGTCAGTCCTACGAGCGGTACTTC. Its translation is CSAGQSYERYF.

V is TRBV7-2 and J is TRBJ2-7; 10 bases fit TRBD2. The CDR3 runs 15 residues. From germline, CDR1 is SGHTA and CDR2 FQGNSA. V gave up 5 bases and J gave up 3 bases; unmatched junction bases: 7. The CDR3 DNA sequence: TGTGCCAGCAGCCGAACTAGCGGGGAGGGCTACGAGCAGTACTTC. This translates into CASSRTSGEGYEQYF.

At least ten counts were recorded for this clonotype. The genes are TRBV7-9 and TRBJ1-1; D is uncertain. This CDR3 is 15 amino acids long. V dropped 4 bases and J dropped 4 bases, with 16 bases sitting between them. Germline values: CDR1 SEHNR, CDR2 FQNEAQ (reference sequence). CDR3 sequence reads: CASSSLFGLGTEAFF. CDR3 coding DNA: TGTGCCAGCAGCTCTTTGTTTGGGTTGGGCACTGAAGCTTTCTTT.

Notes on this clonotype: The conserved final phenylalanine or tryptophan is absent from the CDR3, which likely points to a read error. The CDR3 coding sequence is TGCGCCAGCAGCCAAGATCCGGGACAGGGTCTTCCAGATACGCAGTATTTA. It codes for CASSQDPGQGLPDTQYL. The V gene is TRBV4-3, the J gene TRBJ2-3, with 9 bases matching TRBD1. Germline trimming cut 0 bases from V and 4 bases from J; bases unmatched to any gene: 8. Germline loops: CDR1 LGHNA, CDR2 YSLEER. The CDR3 is made up of 17 amino acids.

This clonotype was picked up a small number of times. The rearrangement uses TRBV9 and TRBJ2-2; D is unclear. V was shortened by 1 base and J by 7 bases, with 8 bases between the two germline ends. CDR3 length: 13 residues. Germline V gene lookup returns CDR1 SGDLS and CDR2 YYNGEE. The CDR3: CASSVRADGELFF. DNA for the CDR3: TGTGCCAGCAGCGTACGGGCAGACGGGGAGCTGTTTTTT.

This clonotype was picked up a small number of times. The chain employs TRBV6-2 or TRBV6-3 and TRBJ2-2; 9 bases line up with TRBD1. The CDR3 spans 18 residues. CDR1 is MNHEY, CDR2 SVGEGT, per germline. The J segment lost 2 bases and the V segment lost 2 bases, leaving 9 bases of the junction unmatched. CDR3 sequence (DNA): TGTGCCAGCAGTTACCACCTTGGACAGGGGAGAAACACCGGGGAGCTGTTTTTT. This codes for CASSYHLGQGRNTGELFF.

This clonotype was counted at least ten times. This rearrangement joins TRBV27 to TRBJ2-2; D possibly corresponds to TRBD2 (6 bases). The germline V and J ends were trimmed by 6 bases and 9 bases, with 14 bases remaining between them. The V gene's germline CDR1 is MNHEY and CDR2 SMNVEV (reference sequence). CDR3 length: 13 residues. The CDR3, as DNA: TGTGCCAGCAGAACATTGGGAGGCCGGGAGCTGTTTTTT. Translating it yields CASRTLGGRELFF.

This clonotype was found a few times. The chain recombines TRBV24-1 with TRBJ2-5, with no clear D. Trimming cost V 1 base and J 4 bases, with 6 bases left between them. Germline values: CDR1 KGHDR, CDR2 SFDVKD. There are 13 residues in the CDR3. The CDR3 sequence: CATSDLPGETQYF. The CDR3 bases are TGTGCCACCAGTGATTTACCCGGAGAGACCCAGTACTTC.

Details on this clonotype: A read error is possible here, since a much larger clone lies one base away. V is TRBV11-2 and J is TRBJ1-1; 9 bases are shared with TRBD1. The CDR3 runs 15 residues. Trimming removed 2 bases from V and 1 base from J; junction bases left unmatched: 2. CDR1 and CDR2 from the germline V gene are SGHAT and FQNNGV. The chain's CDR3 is CASSLTGQGNTEAFF. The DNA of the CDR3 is TGTGCCAGCAGCTTAACGGGACAGGGGAACACTGAAGCTTTCTTT.

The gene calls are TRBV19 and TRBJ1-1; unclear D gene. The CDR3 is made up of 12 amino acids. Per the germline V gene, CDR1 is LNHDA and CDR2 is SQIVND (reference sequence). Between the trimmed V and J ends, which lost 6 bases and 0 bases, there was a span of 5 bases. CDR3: CASSILNTEAFF. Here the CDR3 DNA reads TGTGCCAGTAGCATCCTGAACACTGAAGCTTTCTTT.

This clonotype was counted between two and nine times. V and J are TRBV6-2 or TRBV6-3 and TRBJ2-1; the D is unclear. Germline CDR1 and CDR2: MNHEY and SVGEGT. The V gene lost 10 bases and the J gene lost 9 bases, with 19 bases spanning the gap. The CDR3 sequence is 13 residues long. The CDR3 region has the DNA TGTGCCACCCAGGCGTACTTGGGCGTTGAGCAGTTCTTC. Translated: CATQAYLGVEQFF.

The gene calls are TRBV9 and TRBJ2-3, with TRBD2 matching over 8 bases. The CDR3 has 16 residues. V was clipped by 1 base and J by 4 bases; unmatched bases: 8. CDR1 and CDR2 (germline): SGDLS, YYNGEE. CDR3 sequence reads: CASSVPEAGVADTQYF. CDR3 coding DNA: TGTGCCAGCAGCGTACCCGAAGCGGGAGTCGCAGATACGCAGTATTTT.

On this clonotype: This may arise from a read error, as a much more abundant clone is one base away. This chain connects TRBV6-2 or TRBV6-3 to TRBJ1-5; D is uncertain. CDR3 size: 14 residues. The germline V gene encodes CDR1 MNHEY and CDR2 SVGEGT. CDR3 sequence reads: CASSYGITYQPQRF. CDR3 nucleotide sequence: TGTGCCAGCAGTTACGGGATAACTTATCAGCCCCAGCGTTTT.

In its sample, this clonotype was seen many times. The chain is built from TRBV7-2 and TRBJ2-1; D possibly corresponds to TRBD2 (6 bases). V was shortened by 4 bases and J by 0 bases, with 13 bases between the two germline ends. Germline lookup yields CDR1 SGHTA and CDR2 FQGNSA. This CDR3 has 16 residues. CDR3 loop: CASSSKRVSSYNEQFF. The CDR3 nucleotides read TGTGCCAGCAGCTCAAAGCGGGTGAGCTCCTACAATGAGCAGTTCTTC.

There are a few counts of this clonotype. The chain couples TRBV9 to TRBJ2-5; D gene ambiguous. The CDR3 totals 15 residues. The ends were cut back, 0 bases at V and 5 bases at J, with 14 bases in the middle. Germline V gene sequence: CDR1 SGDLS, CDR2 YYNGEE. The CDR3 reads CASSVVSRSGETQYF. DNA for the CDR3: TGTGCCAGCAGCGTAGTCTCCAGGTCTGGGGAGACCCAGTACTTC. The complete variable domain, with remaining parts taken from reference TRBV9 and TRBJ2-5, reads DSGVTQTPKHLITATGQRVTLRCSPRSGDLSVYWYQQSLDQGLQFLIQYYNGEERAKGNILERFSAQQFPDLHSELNLSSLELGDSALYFCASSVVSRSGETQYFGPGTRLLVL.

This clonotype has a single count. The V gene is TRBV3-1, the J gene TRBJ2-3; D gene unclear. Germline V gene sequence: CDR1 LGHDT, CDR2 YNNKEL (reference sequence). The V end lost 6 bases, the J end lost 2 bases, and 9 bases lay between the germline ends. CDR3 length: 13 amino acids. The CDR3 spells CASRHMNTDTQYF. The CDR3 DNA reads TGTGCCAGCAGACACATGAACACAGATACGCAGTATTTT.

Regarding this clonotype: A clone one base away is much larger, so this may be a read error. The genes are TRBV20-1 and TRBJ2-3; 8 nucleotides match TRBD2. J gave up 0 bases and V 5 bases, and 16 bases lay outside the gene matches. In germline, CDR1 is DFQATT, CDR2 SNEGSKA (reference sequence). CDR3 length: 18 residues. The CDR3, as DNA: TGCAGTGCTCCGGGACTAGTGGGAGTCTTAACAAGCACAGATACGCAGTATTTT. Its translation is CSAPGLVGVLTSTDTQYF.

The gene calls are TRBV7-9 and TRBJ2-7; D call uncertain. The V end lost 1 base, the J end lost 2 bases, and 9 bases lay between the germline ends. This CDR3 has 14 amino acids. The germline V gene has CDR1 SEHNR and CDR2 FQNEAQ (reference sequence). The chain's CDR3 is CASSLVPSPYEQYF. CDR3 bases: TGTGCCAGCAGCTTAGTTCCCAGCCCCTACGAGCAGTACTTC.

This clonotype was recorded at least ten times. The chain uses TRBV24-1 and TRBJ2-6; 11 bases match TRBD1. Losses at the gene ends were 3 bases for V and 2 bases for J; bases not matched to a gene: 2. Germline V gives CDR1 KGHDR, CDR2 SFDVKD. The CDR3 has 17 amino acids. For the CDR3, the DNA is TGTGCCACCAGTGATACGGACAGGGGGCCTGGGGCCAACGTCCTGACTTTC. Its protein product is CATSDTDRGPGANVLTF.

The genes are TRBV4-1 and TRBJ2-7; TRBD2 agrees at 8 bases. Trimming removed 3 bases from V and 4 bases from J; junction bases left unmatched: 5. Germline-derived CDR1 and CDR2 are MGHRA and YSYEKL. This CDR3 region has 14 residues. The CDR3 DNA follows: TGCGCCAGCAGCCATGACCCGGGGGGGTACGAGCAGTACTTC. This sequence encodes CASSHDPGGYEQYF.